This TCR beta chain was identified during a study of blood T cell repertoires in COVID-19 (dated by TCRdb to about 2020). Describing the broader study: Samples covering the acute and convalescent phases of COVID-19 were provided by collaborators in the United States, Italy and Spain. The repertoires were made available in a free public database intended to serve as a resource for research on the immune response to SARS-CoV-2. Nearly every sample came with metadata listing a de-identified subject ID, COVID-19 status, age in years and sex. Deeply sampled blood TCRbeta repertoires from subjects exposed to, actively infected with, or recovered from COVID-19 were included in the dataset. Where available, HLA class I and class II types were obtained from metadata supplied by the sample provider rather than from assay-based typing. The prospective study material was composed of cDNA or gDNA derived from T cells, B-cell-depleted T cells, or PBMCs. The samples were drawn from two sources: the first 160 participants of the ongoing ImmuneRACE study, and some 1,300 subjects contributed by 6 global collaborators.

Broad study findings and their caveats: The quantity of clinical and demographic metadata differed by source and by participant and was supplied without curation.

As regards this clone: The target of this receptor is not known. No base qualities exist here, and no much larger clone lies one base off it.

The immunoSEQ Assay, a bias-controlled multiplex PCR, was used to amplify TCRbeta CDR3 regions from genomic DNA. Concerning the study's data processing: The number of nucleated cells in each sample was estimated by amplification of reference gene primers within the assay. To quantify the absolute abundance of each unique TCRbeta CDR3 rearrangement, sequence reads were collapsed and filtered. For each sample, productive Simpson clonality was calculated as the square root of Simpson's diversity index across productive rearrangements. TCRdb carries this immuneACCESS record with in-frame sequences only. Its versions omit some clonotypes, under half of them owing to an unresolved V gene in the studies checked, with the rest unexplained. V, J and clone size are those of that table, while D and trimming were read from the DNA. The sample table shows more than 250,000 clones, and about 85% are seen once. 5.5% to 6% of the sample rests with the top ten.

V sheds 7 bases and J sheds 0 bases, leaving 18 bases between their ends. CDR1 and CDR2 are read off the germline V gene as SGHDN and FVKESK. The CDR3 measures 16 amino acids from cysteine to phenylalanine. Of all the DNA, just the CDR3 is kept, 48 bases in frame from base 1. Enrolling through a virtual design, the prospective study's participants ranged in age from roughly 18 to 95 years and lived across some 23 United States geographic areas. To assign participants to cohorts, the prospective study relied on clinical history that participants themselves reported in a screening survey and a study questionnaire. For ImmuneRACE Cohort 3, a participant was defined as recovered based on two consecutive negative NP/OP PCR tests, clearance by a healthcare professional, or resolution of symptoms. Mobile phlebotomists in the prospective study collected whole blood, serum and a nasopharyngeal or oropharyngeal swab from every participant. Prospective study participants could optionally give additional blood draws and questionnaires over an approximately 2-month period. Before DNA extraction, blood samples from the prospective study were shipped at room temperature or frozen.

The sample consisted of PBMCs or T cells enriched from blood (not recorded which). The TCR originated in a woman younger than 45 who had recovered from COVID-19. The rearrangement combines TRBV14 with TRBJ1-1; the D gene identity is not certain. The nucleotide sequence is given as TGTGCCAGCAACCGGGCCCCGGAGGCCATGAACACTGAAGCTTTCTTT. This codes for CASNRAPEAMNTEAFF.